A single sample gave rise to the 14 T cell receptor beta chains below, sequenced in a study of T cell responses to AZD1222 COVID-19 vaccine. Using immunoSEQ multiplex PCR, the repertoire was profiled, and TCRdb retains in-frame clones only, with some absent. The sample contains approximately 150,000 clones, approximately 95% of which appear only once. This specimen consisted of peripheral blood, obtained on day 0 of MenACWY control vaccination. The receptors were gathered from an adult in good health.

V usage is TRBV3-1 (or the pseudogene TRBV3-2) and J usage is TRBJ1-6, with TRBD1 identical over 11 bases. Per germline, CDR1 LGHDT and CDR2 YNNKEL (reference sequence). The junction had 2 bases not matched to a gene; V was cut back by 1 base and J by 6 bases. CDR3 length: 16 residues. CDR3 loop: CASSQAGTGGNSPLHF. The CDR3 nucleotides are TGTGCCAGCAGCCAAGCCGGGACAGGGGGTAATTCACCCCTCCACTTT.

The chain has TRBV27 and TRBJ2-5, with 9 bases that match TRBD2. Germline V gives CDR1 MNHEY, CDR2 SMNVEV (reference sequence). The ends lost 7 bases at V and 5 bases at J; junction bases unmatched: 11. The CDR3 length is 15 residues. In nucleotides, the CDR3 is TGTGCCAGCAAACTCCACGAGCGGGAGGCGGAGACCCAGTACTTC. It specifies CASKLHEREAETQYF.

The chain recombines TRBV6-6 with TRBJ1-6; 8 bases map to TRBD1. With V trimmed by 5 bases and J by 5 bases, 11 bases remained unmatched. The CDR3 spans 17 residues. Germline V gene lookup returns CDR1 MNHNY and CDR2 SVGAGI (reference sequence). Written as DNA, the CDR3 is TGTGCCAGCAGTCGCCCGAGGACAGGGAGGGATAATTCACCCCTCCACTTT. Translating it yields CASSRPRTGRDNSPLHF.

The chain is built from TRBV30 and TRBJ1-1, with TRBD1 as a possible D gene (5 bases). This CDR3 spans 14 amino acids. Germline V gene lookup returns CDR1 GTSNPN and CDR2 SVGIG (reference sequence). V lost 0 bases and J 4 bases, leaving 12 bases between the germline ends. CDR3 bases: TGTGCCTGGAGTGTACCATGGGGCGGCACTGAAGCTTTCTTT. Amino acids: CAWSVPWGGTEAFF.

In the case of this clone: Within the sample, other DNA sequences also encode this same CDR3. This sequence joins TRBV6-5 and TRBJ1-2, with unresolved D. The germline V and J ends were trimmed by 0 bases and 5 bases, with 7 bases remaining between them. Germline values: CDR1 MNHEY, CDR2 SVGAGI. The CDR3 is 13 residues long. CDR3 protein: CASSYSGPYGYTF. CDR3 nucleotides: TGTGCCAGCAGTTACTCCGGCCCATATGGCTACACCTTC.

Notes on this clone: This sample includes further DNA sequences coding for the same CDR3. This chain uses TRBV9 with TRBJ2-3; D gene unclear. V was clipped by 0 bases and J by 1 base, with 6 bases between them. The CDR3 loop spans 14 amino acids. Germline V lookup: CDR1 SGDLS, CDR2 YYNGEE. CDR3 nucleotides: TGTGCCAGCAGCGTAGGGTCCCGCACAGATACGCAGTATTTT. Protein product: CASSVGSRTDTQYF.

V and J are TRBV10-1 and TRBJ2-1; 7 bases agree with TRBD2. CDR1 is WNHNN, CDR2 SYGVQD, per germline (reference sequence). The CDR3 length is 14 residues. V lost 5 bases to trimming and J lost 6 bases; unmatched junction nucleotides: 7. In DNA form, the CDR3 reads TGCGCCAGCAGTTGGACTAGGGAATCCAATGAGCAGTTCTTC. It translates to CASSWTRESNEQFF.

CDR3 residues: CASSFVTGGANTEAFF. The CDR3 DNA sequence: TGCGCCAGCAGCTTTGTGACAGGGGGTGCGAACACTGAAGCTTTCTTT. The chain employs TRBV5-1 and TRBJ1-1; the match to TRBD1 covers 9 bases. The CDR3 runs 16 residues. Germline CDR1 and CDR2: SGHRS and YFSETQ. The V gene end was trimmed by 2 bases and the J gene end by 1 base; junction bases not matched to a gene: 6.

This chain joins TRBV7-8 and TRBJ1-2; D gene uncertain. Germline V gene sequence: CDR1 SGHVS, CDR2 FQNEAQ. The CDR3 covers 15 residues. The V end was cut by 2 bases, the J end by 2 bases, with 12 bases between. CDR3: CASSLRQDPNYGYTF. The CDR3 nucleotides are TGTGCCAGCAGCTTACGGCAGGACCCAAACTATGGCTACACCTTC.

The genes are TRBV27 and TRBJ2-7, with no clear D. The CDR3 totals 12 residues. Trimming removed 6 bases at V and 5 bases at J, with 11 bases between. CDR1 MNHEY and CDR2 SMNVEV come from the germline V gene (reference sequence). The CDR3: CASRSAPHEQYF. The CDR3 DNA reads as TGTGCCAGCAGGTCGGCCCCCCACGAGCAGTACTTC.

The chain has TRBV27 and TRBJ2-5; a possible D gene is TRBD2 (5 bases). The CDR3 loop spans 15 amino acids. The germline V gene encodes CDR1 MNHEY and CDR2 SMNVEV (reference sequence). Between the trimmed V and J ends, which lost 0 bases and 5 bases, there was a span of 13 bases. CDR3 nucleotides: TGTGCCAGCAGTTTATCGCCGGGAACCACGGAGACCCAGTACTTC. Protein sequence: CASSLSPGTTETQYF.

V usage is TRBV5-1 and J usage is TRBJ1-3; no clear D. The germline V gene encodes CDR1 SGHRS and CDR2 YFSETQ. Trimming removed 0 bases at V and 12 bases at J, with 13 bases between. The CDR3 contains 13 residues. The DNA for the CDR3 is TGCGCCAGCAGCTTGGCCGGAGGAGACAACATATATTTT. Residues: CASSLAGGDNIYF.

This rearrangement joins TRBV10-3 to TRBJ1-6; tentatively, D is TRBD1 (6 bases). V was shortened by 8 bases and J by 5 bases, with 10 bases between the two germline ends. CDR1 is ENHRY and CDR2 is SYGVKD in the germline V gene. CDR3 length equals 13 residues. The CDR3: CAIRTENNSPLHF. CDR3 in DNA: TGTGCCATCCGGACAGAAAATAATTCACCCCTCCACTTT.

The gene calls are TRBV19 and TRBJ2-1; 8 bases align to TRBD1. The V gene end was trimmed by 3 bases and the J gene end by 9 bases; junction bases not matched to a gene: 10. The CDR3 runs 15 residues. CDR1 and CDR2 from the germline V gene are LNHDA and SQIVND (reference sequence). The CDR3 reads CASSIGTGGHGEQFF. CDR3 in DNA: TGTGCCAGTAGTATTGGGACAGGAGGTCATGGTGAGCAGTTCTTC.